These T cell receptor beta chains were read from a single sample in a study of shared clonotypes between healthy human individuals. TCRdb keeps only in-frame clones here, not all; method: immunoSEQ multiplex PCR. The sample includes over 2,000,000 clones, 90% to 95% of them seen just once. The sequenced sample consisted of naive CD8+ T cells from PBMCs. The receptors were gathered from a man in his late teens or twenties in good health. Some clones in this sample may be carry-over from other donors' samples. The CDR3 runs from the conserved cysteine through the conserved F or W. The order of the fields is clone size, J gene, V gene, CDR3 length, D gene, CDR3 DNA, CDR3 protein. The D gene is left open where the match is weak. Only part of the rows carry a size: once, few, many, or a class if the clone is expanded.

NA TRBJ2-7 TRBV9 15 TRBD1 TGTGCCAGCAGCGTAGGACAGGGTACCACCTACGAGCAGTACTTC CASSVGQGTTYEQYF
NA TRBJ2-7 TRBV5-4 16 NA TGTGCCAGCAGCTTCTGGGTATCAGGGGCGACCTACGAGCAGTACTTC CASSFWVSGATYEQYF
NA TRBJ2-3 TRBV28 14 NA TGTGCCAGCAGTTTGAGGCTGAGCACAGATACGCAGTATTTT CASSLRLSTDTQYF
NA TRBJ2-2 TRBV5-1 14 NA TGCGCCAGCAGCTTATTCAGGGAATCCGGGGAGCTGTTTTTT CASSLFRESGELFF
NA TRBJ2-2 TRBV7-9 13 NA TGTGCCAGCAGCTCGAGACCGTCCGGGGAGCTGTTTTTT CASSSRPSGELFF
NA TRBJ2-7 TRBV27 15 TRBD2 TGTGCCAGCAGTGGAAAACTAGCGGGAGGGAATGAGCAGTACTTC CASSGKLAGGNEQYF
NA TRBJ1-3 TRBV10-3 13 NA TGTGCCACCTCGGGAGCACCTGGAAACACCATATATTTT CATSGAPGNTIYF
NA TRBJ2-1 TRBV19 14 TRBD1 TGTGCCAGTAGTTCAGGGACAGGACCCTTATCCCCGTTCTTC CASSSGTGPLSPFF
NA TRBJ2-3 TRBV6-5 14 TRBD2 TGTGCCACCGGGACTAGCGGACACGCAGATACGCAGTATTTT CATGTSGHADTQYF
NA TRBJ2-7 TRBV9 15 NA TGTGCCAGCAGCGTAGCGAGTAGCGGCCTCTACGAGCAGTACTTC CASSVASSGLYEQYF
NA TRBJ2-3 TRBV4-3 14 TRBD2 TGCGCCAGCAGCCCTGCGGGGGTTGGGGATACGCAGTATTTT CASSPAGVGDTQYF
NA TRBJ2-1 TRBV11-2 13 NA TGTGCCAGCAGCTCAAACTTCAGGTATGAGCAGTTCTTC CASSSNFRYEQFF
NA TRBJ2-7 TRBV9 14 NA TGTGCCAGCAGCGTCTACGAGGCGGGCTACGAGCAGTACTTC CASSVYEAGYEQYF
NA TRBJ2-2 TRBV27 17 TRBD2 TGTGCCAGCAGTTTAGGGACTAGCCCCGTCGTGACCGGGGAGCTGTTTTTT CASSLGTSPVVTGELFF
NA TRBJ1-1 TRBV4-1 14 NA TGCGCCAGCAGCCAATTCAGCGTGAACACTGAAGCTTTCTTT CASSQFSVNTEAFF
NA TRBJ2-7 TRBV6-5 11 NA TGTGCCAGCAGTTACGGGGTTGAGCAGTACTTC CASSYGVEQYF
NA TRBJ1-1 TRBV19 17 NA TGTGCCAGTAGCGCCACGGTAAGGGCTGTCGAGAACACTGAAGCTTTCTTT CASSATVRAVENTEAFF
NA TRBJ1-1 TRBV4-3 14 NA TGCGCCAGCAGCCAAGACGCAGGGGCCCTTCCAGCTTTCTTT CASSQDAGALPAFF
NA TRBJ2-3 TRBV12-5 16 TRBD2 TGTGCTAGTGGTTTGTGGAGCGGGAGTGATCCAGATACGCAGTATTTT CASGLWSGSDPDTQYF
few TRBJ1-5 TRBV9 15 TRBD1 TGTGCCAGCAGCGTAACAGGGGGCGCCGATCAGCCCCAGCATTTT CASSVTGGADQPQHF
NA TRBJ2-5 TRBV9 14 NA TGTGCCAGCAGCGGTCAGGGTCTTAGAGAGACCCAGTACTTC CASSGQGLRETQYF
NA TRBJ1-5 TRBV7-8 16 NA TGTGCCAGCAGCTTAGCGCTCGGCTATAGCAATCAGCCCCAGCATTTT CASSLALGYSNQPQHF
few TRBJ1-1 TRBV15 14 TRBD1 TGTGCCACCAGCAGAGCCAGGGGGCAGGAGCAAGCTTTCTTT CATSRARGQEQAFF
NA TRBJ1-1 TRBV11-2 15 NA TGTGCCAGCAGCCCTCTTGAGGGGATGAACACTGAAGCTTTCTTT CASSPLEGMNTEAFF
NA TRBJ2-7 TRBV2 15 NA TGTGCCAGCAGCCACTCGGCGGGCCACTCCTACGAGCAGTACTTC CASSHSAGHSYEQYF
once TRBJ2-7 TRBV11-2 15 NA TGTGCCAGCAGCTTAGGGGCAGGGTTACCCTACGAGCAGTACTTC CASSLGAGLPYEQYF
NA TRBJ2-3 TRBV10-3 16 NA TGTGCCATCAGTATAAGCGCGGGGACTAGCACAGATACGCAGTATTTT CAISISAGTSTDTQYF
NA TRBJ2-7 TRBV11-2 15 NA TGTGCCAGCAGCTCCGGGGGCGAGAGCTCCTACGAGCAGTACTTC CASSSGGESSYEQYF
NA TRBJ2-5 TRBV5-1 16 TRBD2 TGCGCCAGCAGCTTTCCGGGACTAGCGGGGCAAGAGACCCAGTACTTC CASSFPGLAGQETQYF
NA TRBJ2-1 TRBV27 22 TRBD2 TGTGCCAGCAGTCCACAAACCCCCGGGACTAGCTCCTCCTATGGGGACTACAATGAGCAGTTCTTC CASSPQTPGTSSSYGDYNEQFF
few TRBJ1-1 TRBV29-1 14 NA TGCAGCGTTGCGCCCGACAGAAAAATAGCTGAAGCTTTCTTT CSVAPDRKIAEAFF
NA TRBJ2-2 TRBV2 12 NA TGTGCCAGCAGTCAGGTCACCGGGGAGCTGTTTTTT CASSQVTGELFF
NA TRBJ2-1 TRBV28 15 NA TGTGCCAGCAGTCCCCCTCCCCGGAGATACAATGAGCAGTTCTTC CASSPPPRRYNEQFF
NA TRBJ2-3 TRBV7-9 15 NA TGTGCCAGCAGCTTAGAAGGTCTAAACACAGATACGCAGTATTTT CASSLEGLNTDTQYF
NA TRBJ1-4 TRBV7-8 15 NA TGTGCCAGCAGCCAAGCTGACAGGATTAATGAAAAACTGTTTTTT CASSQADRINEKLFF
NA TRBJ1-2 TRBV19 13 NA TGTGCCAGTAGTATTTGGGGTTACGCTGGCTACACCTTC CASSIWGYAGYTF